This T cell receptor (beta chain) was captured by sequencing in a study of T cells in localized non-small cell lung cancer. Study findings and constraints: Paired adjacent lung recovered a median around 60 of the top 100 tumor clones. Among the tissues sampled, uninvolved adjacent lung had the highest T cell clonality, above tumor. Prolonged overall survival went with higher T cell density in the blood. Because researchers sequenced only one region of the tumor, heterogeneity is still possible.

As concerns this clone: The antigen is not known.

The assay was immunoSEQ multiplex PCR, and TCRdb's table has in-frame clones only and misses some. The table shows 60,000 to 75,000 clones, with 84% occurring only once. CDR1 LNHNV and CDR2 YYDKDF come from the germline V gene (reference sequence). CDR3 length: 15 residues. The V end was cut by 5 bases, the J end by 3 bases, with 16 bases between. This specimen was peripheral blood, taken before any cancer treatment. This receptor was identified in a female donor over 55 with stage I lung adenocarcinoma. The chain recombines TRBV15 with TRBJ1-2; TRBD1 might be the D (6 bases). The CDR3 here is CATSSRADRYYGYTF. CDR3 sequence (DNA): TGTGCCACCAGCTCCCGGGCCGACAGGTACTATGGCTACACCTTC.